This T cell receptor beta chain was obtained from a study of blood T cells in healthy people across ages. Study findings and constraints: Reliance upon unsorted PBMCs precluded definitive naive versus antigen-experienced comparison.

V dropped 4 bases and J dropped 0 bases, with 6 bases sitting between them. The germline CDR1 and CDR2 sequences are SEHNR and FQNEAQ (reference sequence). The CDR3 totals 13 residues. There are a few counts of this clonotype. Its antigen is undetermined. A second PCR, run for about 6 to 11 cycles, used a sample-barcoded 5' primer plus a J-beta primer mix. Individual samples furnished no less than 3 million CDR3-containing paired-end reads apiece. TCRdb re-analysed the 5' RACE reads in MiXCR, keeping a single row per CDR3 protein. The sample includes 700,000 to 850,000 distinct CDR3 sequences, roughly 50% of them seen just once.

The source is an elderly man in good health. Sequencing was performed on blood. The V gene is TRBV7-9, the J gene TRBJ1-1; D unclear. The CDR3 DNA reads as TGTGCCAGCAGCTCCACGGTGAACACTGAAGCTTTCTTT. Its protein is CASSSTVNTEAFF.